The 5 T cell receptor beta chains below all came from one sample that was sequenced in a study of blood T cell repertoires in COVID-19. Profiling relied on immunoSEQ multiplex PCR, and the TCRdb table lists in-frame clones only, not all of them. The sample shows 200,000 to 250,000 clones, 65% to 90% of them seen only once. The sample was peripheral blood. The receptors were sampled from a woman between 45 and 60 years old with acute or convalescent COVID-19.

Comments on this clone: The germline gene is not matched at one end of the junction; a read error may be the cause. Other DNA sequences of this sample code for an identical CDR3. The CDR3 sequence: CASSITGFMTEAFF. CDR3 nucleotides: TGTGCCAGTAGTATAACAGGGTTTATGACTGAAGCCTTCTTT. The chain carries TRBV19 and TRBJ1-1, with D possibly TRBD1 on 6 matching bases. CDR3 length: 14 amino acids. Germline values: CDR1 LNHDA, CDR2 SQIVND (reference sequence).

CDR3 DNA sequence: TGCGCCAGCAGCCCAGGAGGGGAGTGGGAGACCCAGTACTTC. Translation: CASSPGGEWETQYF. The V and J genes are TRBV5-1 and TRBJ2-5, with D maybe TRBD2 (6 bases). Germline CDR1 and CDR2: SGHRS and YFSETQ. The length of the CDR3 is 14 residues. The germline V and J ends were trimmed by 4 bases and 5 bases, with 15 bases remaining between them. Full variable domain (rest looked up from reference TRBV5-1 and TRBJ2-5): KAGVTQTPRYLIKTRGQQVTLSCSPISGHRSVSWYQQTPGQGLQFLFEYFSETQRNKGNFPGRFSGRQFSNSRSEMNVSTLELGDSALYLCASSPGGEWETQYFGPGTRLLVL.

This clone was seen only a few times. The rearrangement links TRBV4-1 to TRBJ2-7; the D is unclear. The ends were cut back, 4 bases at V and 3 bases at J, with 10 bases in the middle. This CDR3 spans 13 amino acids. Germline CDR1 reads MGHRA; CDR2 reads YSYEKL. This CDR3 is CASSRSTVYEQYF. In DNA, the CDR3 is TGCGCCAGCAGCCGGTCCACAGTCTACGAGCAGTACTTC.

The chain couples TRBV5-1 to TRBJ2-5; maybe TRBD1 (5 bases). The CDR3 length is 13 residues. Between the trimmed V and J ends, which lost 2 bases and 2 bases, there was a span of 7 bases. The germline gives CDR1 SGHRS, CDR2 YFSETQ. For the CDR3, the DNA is TGCGCCAGCAGCTTTACAGGACAAGAGACCCAGTACTTC. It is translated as CASSFTGQETQYF.

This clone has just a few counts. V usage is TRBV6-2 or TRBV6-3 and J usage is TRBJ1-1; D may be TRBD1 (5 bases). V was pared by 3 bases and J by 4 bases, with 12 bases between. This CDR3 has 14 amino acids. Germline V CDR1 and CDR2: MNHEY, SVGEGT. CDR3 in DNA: TGTGCCAGCAGTTATCCAGGGATGCGCACTGAAGCTTTCTTT. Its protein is CASSYPGMRTEAFF.